One and the same sample provided the 32 T cell receptor beta chains below, sequenced in a study of shared clonotypes between healthy human individuals. Method: immunoSEQ multiplex PCR; TCRdb's copy keeps in-frame clones and lacks some. The sample has over 300,000 clones; roughly 84% are singletons. The sample taken for sequencing was memory CD8+ T cells sorted from blood. Stated subset: CD45RO+ cells pooled with CCR7-negative TemRA cells. The receptors shown here come from a man aged 18 to 29 in good health.

This clone was detected ten times or more. The same CDR3 also results from other DNA sequences found in this sample. The genes are TRBV7-8 and TRBJ2-7; a weak D match, TRBD2 (5 bases). The CDR3 is 13 residues long. CDR1 is SGHVS, CDR2 FQNEAQ, per germline. Trimming cost V 1 base and J 3 bases, with 7 bases left between them. Written as DNA, the CDR3 is TGTGCCAGCAGCTTAGAGAGGGACTACGAGCAGTACTTC. Translation gives CASSLERDYEQYF.

CDR3 sequence reads: CASSLREVIYSPLHF. The DNA for the CDR3 is TGCGCCAGCAGCTTGAGGGAGGTAATTTATTCACCCCTCCACTTT. The chain is built from TRBV5-1 and TRBJ1-6, with D unresolved. The CDR3 is 15 amino acids. Germline CDR1 is SGHRS and CDR2 is YFSETQ. Trimming took off 1 base at V and 8 bases at J, with 13 bases between the two ends.

V and J are TRBV5-1 and TRBJ2-7, with 10 positions matching TRBD1. The CDR3 length is 14 residues. V shed 3 bases and J 3 bases; nucleotides not matched to a gene: 3. CDR1 is SGHRS and CDR2 is YFSETQ in the germline V gene. CDR3 nucleotides: TGCGCCAGCAGCTGGAGGGACAGGGGCTACGAGCAGTACTTC. This encodes CASSWRDRGYEQYF. Together with reference TRBV5-1 and TRBJ2-7, the CDR3 gives the full variable domain: KAGVTQTPRYLIKTRGQQVTLSCSPISGHRSVSWYQQTPGQGLQFLFEYFSETQRNKGNFPGRFSGRQFSNSRSEMNVSTLELGDSALYLCASSWRDRGYEQYFGPGTRLTVT.

The chain is built from TRBV28 and TRBJ2-5; D may be TRBD1 (6 bases). The ends were cut back, 11 bases at V and 4 bases at J, with 17 bases in the middle. Germline assignment: CDR1 MDHEN and CDR2 SYDVKM. The length of the CDR3 is 13 residues. Written as DNA, the CDR3 is TGTGCCCTGGGGATCAGGGGACGAGAGACCCAGTACTTC. It translates to CALGIRGRETQYF.

V and J are TRBV4-1 and TRBJ1-5; no clear D. This CDR3 spans 14 amino acids. V shed 4 bases and J shed 4 bases, with 11 bases lying between them. Germline V gives CDR1 MGHRA, CDR2 YSYEKL. The CDR3, as DNA: TGCGCCAGCAGCCTGGACCCCTCAAATCAGCCCCAGCATTTT. Its translation: CASSLDPSNQPQHF.

The chain couples TRBV11-2 to TRBJ2-7; possible D gene TRBD2, 5 bases. This CDR3 spans 14 amino acids. Trimming stripped 1 base from V and 4 bases from J, with 11 bases between. Germline CDR1 SGHAT, CDR2 FQNNGV. The chain's CDR3 is CASSLATSPYEQYF. Written as DNA, the CDR3 is TGTGCCAGCAGCTTAGCAACTAGTCCATACGAGCAGTACTTC.

This rearrangement joins TRBV10-3 to TRBJ2-1; tentatively, D is TRBD2 (7 bases). Germline V gene data show CDR1 as ENHRY and CDR2 as SYGVKD. The CDR3 loop spans 15 amino acids. The germline V and J ends were trimmed by 4 bases and 6 bases, with 16 bases remaining between them. This CDR3 reads CAISVVEGGANEQFF. CDR3 DNA sequence: TGTGCCATCAGTGTAGTGGAGGGGGGGGCCAATGAGCAGTTCTTC.

The chain uses TRBV4-1 and TRBJ2-7; unclear D gene. CDR1 is MGHRA and CDR2 is YSYEKL in the germline V gene. CDR3 size: 16 residues. V gave up 3 bases and J gave up 1 base, with 16 bases separating them. CDR3 residues: CASSHIARAHSYEQYF. CDR3 DNA: TGCGCCAGCAGCCACATCGCACGAGCCCATTCCTACGAGCAGTACTTC.

The gene calls are TRBV28 and TRBJ2-7; D gene unclear. Deletions cut 7 bases from V and 2 bases from J, with 9 bases between. Germline loops: CDR1 MDHEN, CDR2 SYDVKM. This CDR3 has 12 residues. CDR3 loop: CASMERPYEQYF. The DNA of the CDR3 is TGTGCCAGCATGGAAAGACCCTACGAGCAGTACTTC. Looking up the rest from reference TRBV28 and TRBJ2-7 gives the full variable domain: DVKVTQSSRYLVKRTGEKVFLECVQDMDHENMFWYRQDPGLGLRLIYFSYDVKMKEKGDIPEGYSVSREKKERFSLILESASTNQTSMYLCASMERPYEQYFGPGTRLTVT.

This chain joins TRBV5-1 and TRBJ1-2; possible D gene TRBD1, 5 bases. The V end lost 3 bases, the J end lost 2 bases, and 17 bases lay between the germline ends. The CDR3 extends over 16 amino acids. Germline V gives CDR1 SGHRS, CDR2 YFSETQ. In DNA, the CDR3 is TGCGCCAGCAGCTCCTCTACAGTGCAGGGAAACTATGGCTACACCTTC. It is translated as CASSSSTVQGNYGYTF.

This clone has just a few counts. V is TRBV19 and J is TRBJ2-7, with TRBD1 matching 7 bases. Germline CDR1 and CDR2: LNHDA and SQIVND (reference sequence). The CDR3 has 12 residues. The J segment lost 5 bases and the V segment lost 6 bases, leaving 4 bases of the junction unmatched. CDR3 sequence: CASSPTGNEQYF. CDR3 coding DNA: TGTGCCAGTAGCCCGACAGGGAACGAGCAGTACTTC.

This chain links TRBV6-6 with TRBJ2-7, with D tentatively TRBD1 (5 bases). The V and J ends lost 0 bases and 6 bases respectively, with 9 bases between them. This CDR3 comprises 13 residues. Germline assignment: CDR1 MNHNY and CDR2 SVGAGI (reference sequence). In nucleotides, the CDR3 is TGTGCCAGCAGTTACTCGAAAGGGGTCGAGCAGTACTTC. It codes for CASSYSKGVEQYF.

This chain joins TRBV4-1 and TRBJ1-1; TRBD1 might be the D (6 bases). V lost 3 bases and J 1 base, leaving 12 bases between the germline ends. Per the germline V gene, CDR1 is MGHRA and CDR2 is YSYEKL. The CDR3 is 15 amino acids. The CDR3 coding sequence is TGCGCCAGCAGCCACACCGGACAGTCGAACACTGAAGCTTTCTTT. Translating gives CASSHTGQSNTEAFF.

The rearrangement uses TRBV27 and TRBJ2-5; TRBD2 might be the D (5 bases). The V end was cut by 3 bases, the J end by 1 base, with 9 bases between. Germline CDR1 MNHEY, CDR2 SMNVEV (reference sequence). CDR3 size: 14 residues. DNA of the CDR3: TGTGCCAGCAGTTTTAACGGACTCCAAGAGACCCAGTACTTC. It specifies CASSFNGLQETQYF.

The rearrangement links TRBV4-1 to TRBJ2-7; D remains ambiguous. CDR1 MGHRA and CDR2 YSYEKL come from the germline V gene. CDR3 length: 15 residues. V lost 4 bases to trimming and J lost 5 bases, with 18 bases between them. The CDR3 spells CASSPLLGSFHEQYF. The CDR3 bases are TGCGCCAGCAGCCCCCTTTTGGGTAGCTTCCACGAGCAGTACTTC.

The V gene is TRBV7-9, the J gene TRBJ1-3; TRBD1 matches 7 bases. Per the germline V gene, CDR1 is SEHNR and CDR2 is FQNEAQ (reference sequence). Germline trimming cut 3 bases from V and 0 bases from J; bases unmatched to any gene: 14. CDR3 size: 19 residues. In nucleotides, the CDR3 is TGTGCCAGCAGCTTCACGGGACAGAATTCAGGACACTCTGGAAACACCATATATTTT. Protein: CASSFTGQNSGHSGNTIYF. Combining the CDR3 with reference TRBV7-9 and TRBJ1-3 gives the whole variable domain DTGVSQNPRHKITKRGQNVTFRCDPISEHNRLYWYRQTLGQGPEFLTYFQNEAQLEKSRLLSDRFSAERPKGSFSTLEIQRTEQGDSAMYLCASSFTGQNSGHSGNTIYFGEGSWLTVV.

The chain uses TRBV6-5 and TRBJ2-1, with D uncertain. The CDR3 is 14 residues long. The germline V gene has CDR1 MNHEY and CDR2 SVGAGI. The germline V and J ends were trimmed by 6 bases and 4 bases, with 13 bases remaining between them. The CDR3 nucleotides read TGTGCCAGCAGAGGTACAGTAGTTTACAATGAGCAGTTCTTC. Translated, it gives CASRGTVVYNEQFF.

This clone was observed a handful of times. This rearrangement joins TRBV4-1 to TRBJ1-2; D is uncertain. The CDR3 consists of 15 residues. Trimming stripped 1 base from V and 1 base from J, with 10 bases between. Germline V gene lookup returns CDR1 MGHRA and CDR2 YSYEKL. CDR3 nucleotide sequence: TGCGCCAGCAGCCAAGTGGCACACGATAACTATGGCTACACCTTC. Its protein is CASSQVAHDNYGYTF.

The CDR3 here is CASSLDSGVAYEQYF. The CDR3 DNA sequence: TGTGCCAGCAGCTTAGATAGCGGAGTGGCCTACGAGCAGTACTTC. The chain links TRBV7-9 to TRBJ2-7, with D perhaps TRBD2 (6 bases). The CDR3 is 15 amino acids. Germline V gene data show CDR1 as SEHNR and CDR2 as FQNEAQ (reference sequence). V gave up 1 base and J gave up 2 bases, with 12 bases separating them.

The chain employs TRBV15 and TRBJ2-1, with 15 positions matching TRBD2. The length of the CDR3 is 18 residues. After removal of 0 bases from V and 1 base from J, the junction contained 1 base not matched to a gene. CDR1 LNHNV and CDR2 YYDKDF come from the germline V gene (reference sequence). As DNA, the CDR3 is TGTGCCACCAGCAGAGAGGGACTAGCGGGAGGATCCTACAATGAGCAGTTCTTC. Its protein is CATSREGLAGGSYNEQFF.

On this clone itself: Other nucleotide sequences in the sample specify the same CDR3. The rearrangement uses TRBV9 and TRBJ2-7, with D uncertain. Trimming shortened V by 3 bases and J by 0 bases, and 10 bases separated the two germline ends. This CDR3 has 14 amino acids. Per germline, CDR1 SGDLS and CDR2 YYNGEE. CDR3 in amino acids: CASSAAASSYEQYF. As DNA, the CDR3 is TGTGCCAGCAGCGCGGCGGCGAGCTCCTACGAGCAGTACTTC. The full variable domain, rest sourced from reference TRBV9 and TRBJ2-7, is DSGVTQTPKHLITATGQRVTLRCSPRSGDLSVYWYQQSLDQGLQFLIQYYNGEERAKGNILERFSAQQFPDLHSELNLSSLELGDSALYFCASSAAASSYEQYFGPGTRLTVT.

Sample share makes this clone medium-sized (0.01 to 0.1%). Other DNA sequences from this sample encode an identical CDR3 as well. The V call is TRBV9, the J call TRBJ2-2; the match to TRBD2 covers 7 bases. The CDR3 is 17 residues long. V lost 1 base and J lost 0; bases outside the gene matches: 6. Germline assignment: CDR1 SGDLS and CDR2 YYNGEE. The CDR3, as DNA: TGTGCCAGCAGCGTACCGAGCGGGGACGCGAACACCGGGGAGCTGTTTTTT. Translating it yields CASSVPSGDANTGELFF. The complete variable domain, with remaining parts taken from reference TRBV9 and TRBJ2-2, reads DSGVTQTPKHLITATGQRVTLRCSPRSGDLSVYWYQQSLDQGLQFLIQYYNGEERAKGNILERFSAQQFPDLHSELNLSSLELGDSALYFCASSVPSGDANTGELFFGEGSRLTVL.

The table lists this clone with many counts. The chain employs TRBV25-1 and TRBJ2-3, with a weak D call TRBD2 (6 bases). The CDR3 sequence is 16 residues long. V lost 7 bases and J 0 bases, leaving 17 bases between the germline ends. In germline, CDR1 is MGHDK, CDR2 SYGVNS. The CDR3 sequence is CASTADYPTSTDTQYF. CDR3 DNA: TGTGCCAGCACCGCGGACTACCCGACTAGCACAGATACGCAGTATTTT.

CDR3 sequence: CAISMERGDYGYTF. DNA for the CDR3: TGTGCCATCAGTATGGAACGGGGCGATTATGGCTACACCTTC. The J gene is TRBJ1-2, the V gene TRBV10-3; D possibly corresponds to TRBD1 (5 bases). This CDR3 region has 14 residues. Germline CDR1 ENHRY, CDR2 SYGVKD. V lost 5 bases and J lost 5, with 15 bases in between.

The chain links TRBV7-8 to TRBJ2-3; D gene unclear. Germline CDR1 reads SGHVS; CDR2 reads FQNEAQ. V was pared by 4 bases and J by 0 bases, with 14 bases between. The CDR3 length is 16 residues. Here the CDR3 reads CASSSLDAQSTDTQYF. The CDR3 coding sequence is TGTGCCAGCAGCTCCTTGGATGCCCAGAGCACAGATACGCAGTATTTT.

This clone was seen many times. This sequence joins TRBV13 and TRBJ2-7; weak D call: TRBD2 (6 bases). With 7 bases removed from V and 3 bases from J, the gap between germline ends came to 10 bases. The germline gives CDR1 PRHDT, CDR2 FYEKMQ (reference sequence). The CDR3 has 12 residues. The CDR3 region has the DNA TGTGCCAGCACTAGCGAAGGCTACGAGCAGTACTTC. Its translation is CASTSEGYEQYF.

V is TRBV27 and J is TRBJ2-1; TRBD2 is a possible D gene (5 bases). The CDR3 sequence is 15 residues long. Trimming shortened V by 6 bases and J by 0 bases, and 12 bases separated the two germline ends. Germline values: CDR1 MNHEY, CDR2 SMNVEV (reference sequence). The CDR3 DNA follows: TGTGCCAGCAGCGATAGCGTATACTCCTACAATGAGCAGTTCTTC. The encoded protein is CASSDSVYSYNEQFF.

The J gene is TRBJ2-7, the V gene TRBV18; tentative D call: TRBD1 (6 bases). CDR1 is KGHSH, CDR2 LQKENI, per germline. The V and J ends lost 2 bases and 7 bases respectively, with 15 bases between them. This CDR3 has 14 amino acids. CDR3 sequence: CASSPTGTFLEQYF. The CDR3 coding sequence is TGTGCCAGCTCACCAACAGGGACCTTTTTAGAGCAGTACTTC.

As regards this clone: The junction differs from germline at one of its ends, possibly a read error. The genes are TRBV6-1 and TRBJ1-1, with 9 bases matching TRBD1. The CDR3 is 18 amino acids. Germline V CDR1 and CDR2: MNHNS, SASEGT. In DNA, the CDR3 is TGTGCCAGCAGGGAAGTCGGACAGGGGCTAAACATGAACACTGAAGCTTTCTTT. Its protein product is CASREVGQGLNMNTEAFF.

This clone showed up just once. The chain couples TRBV27 to TRBJ2-7; D assignment may be TRBD1 or TRBD2 (6 bases each). Trimming pared 4 bases from V and 2 bases from J, leaving 15 bases between. This CDR3 is 15 amino acids long. From germline, CDR1 is MNHEY and CDR2 SMNVEV (reference sequence). CDR3 in amino acids: CASSYTGASPYEQYF. The CDR3 DNA sequence: TGTGCCAGCAGTTATACGGGGGCTAGCCCCTACGAGCAGTACTTC.

The chain employs TRBV18 and TRBJ1-2; D is undetermined. Germline V CDR1 and CDR2: KGHSH, LQKENI. V was pared by 3 bases and J by 4 bases, with 9 bases between. The CDR3 is made up of 13 amino acids. For the CDR3, the DNA is TGTGCCAGCTCACCCGGACGGCGCTATGGCTACACCTTC. It yields the protein CASSPGRRYGYTF.

The rearrangement links TRBV6-5 to TRBJ1-2; 9 bases are a match to TRBD1. Germline CDR1 is MNHEY and CDR2 is SVGAGI. J lost 7 bases, V lost 7 bases, and 7 bases had no gene match. The CDR3 loop spans 13 amino acids. The CDR3 sequence: CASTEQGAGGYTF. The CDR3 DNA reads as TGTGCCAGCACCGAACAGGGGGCTGGTGGCTACACCTTC.